These T cell receptor beta chains were read from a single sample in a study of T cells in Graves' hyperthyroidism and ophthalmopathy. One entry per CDR3 protein, called by TCRdb with MiXCR from the multiplex PCR reads. The table records 500,000 to 550,000 distinct CDR3 sequences, just under 20% of them present only once. The sequenced sample consisted of blood. The receptors shown here come from a man aged 40-55 years with Graves' ophthalmopathy. Both conserved end residues are part of each CDR3. D genes are given only for firm matches. Clone size, where shown, is once, few, many, or a class for clones that have expanded.

TRBJ1-1 TRBV5-5 . . CASHWGHLNTEAFF TGTGCCAGCCACTGGGGACACTTGAACACTGAAGCTTTCTTT
TRBJ2-1 TRBV6-1 . few CASSPGLYGEQFF TGTGCCAGCAGCCCGGGACTTTATGGTGAGCAGTTCTTC
TRBJ1-1 TRBV6-6 . . CASSYSGKPEAFF TGTGCCAGCAGTTACTCAGGCAAGCCAGAAGCTTTCTTT
TRBJ1-1 TRBV12-3/TRBV12-4 . few CASSLRINTEAFF TGTGCCAGCAGTTTAAGGATTAACACTGAAGCTTTCTTT
TRBJ2-7 TRBV6-2/TRBV6-3 TRBD2 . CASSYGGRASYEQYF TGTGCCAGCAGTTACGGCGGGAGGGCCTCCTACGAGCAGTACTTC
TRBJ1-5 TRBV28 TRBD1 . CASSFWQGDQPQHF TGTGCCAGCAGTTTCTGGCAGGGGGATCAGCCCCAGCATTTT
TRBJ2-5 TRBV20-1 TRBD1 . CSATDRQVETQYF TGCAGTGCTACGGACAGGCAGGTAGAGACCCAGTACTTC
TRBJ2-3 TRBV11-2 . many CASSSWGGPRDADTQYF TGTGCCAGCAGCTCGTGGGGGGGGCCCAGGGATGCAGATACGCAGTATTTT
TRBJ1-2 TRBV29-1 . . CSVLGGAKYGYTF TGCAGCGTTTTGGGGGGCGCCAAGTATGGCTACACCTTC
TRBJ2-5 TRBV20-1 . many CSARDQWRAQETQYF TGCAGTGCTAGAGATCAATGGAGGGCCCAAGAGACCCAGTACTTC
TRBJ2-2 TRBV28 . . CASSFSPANTGELFF TGTGCCAGCAGTTTCTCTCCGGCGAACACCGGGGAGCTGTTTTTT
TRBJ2-2 TRBV30 TRBD1 many CAWSALTGTGELFF TGTGCCTGGAGTGCCCTGACAGGGACCGGGGAGCTGTTTTTT
TRBJ2-2 TRBV29-1 TRBD1 . CSALRDRAGELFF TGCAGCGCCCTCCGGGACAGGGCCGGGGAGCTGTTTTTT
TRBJ1-1 TRBV5-6 TRBD1 . CASSVRQGRFTEAFF TGTGCCAGCAGCGTAAGACAGGGCCGGTTCACTGAAGCTTTCTTT
TRBJ2-4 TRBV6-1 . few CASSDLGGWAKNIQYF TGTGCCAGCAGTGATCTTGGCGGGTGGGCCAAAAACATTCAGTACTTC
TRBJ1-1 TRBV3-1 . many CASSPHRDNTEAFF TGTGCCAGCAGCCCGCACCGGGACAACACTGAAGCTTTCTTT
TRBJ2-1 TRBV10-3 TRBD1 few CAISSTGTGPYNEQFF TGTGCCATCAGTAGTACCGGGACAGGGCCCTACAATGAGCAGTTCTTC
TRBJ1-1 TRBV5-8 . many CASSPAGTGGTEAFF TGTGCCAGCAGCCCGGCAGGGACCGGAGGCACTGAAGCTTTCTTT
TRBJ1-6 TRBV12-3/TRBV12-4 . . CASRKGSPLHF TGTGCCAGCAGAAAGGGGTCACCCCTCCACTTT
TRBJ1-6 TRBV12-3/TRBV12-4 . many CASSRATGSPLHF TGTGCCAGCAGTCGAGCAACAGGGTCCCCCCTCCACTTT
TRBJ2-3 TRBV6-2/TRBV6-3 TRBD2 . CASSGGTTDTQYF TGTGCCAGTAGCGGGGGCACTACAGATACGCAGTATTTT
TRBJ2-5 TRBV9 . few CASSVGTRASQETQYF TGTGCCAGCAGCGTAGGGACCCGAGCCAGCCAAGAGACCCAGTACTTC
TRBJ2-7 TRBV20-1 TRBD2 few CSALAGTREQYF TGCAGTGCTCTCGCAGGGACTAGAGAGCAGTACTTC
TRBJ1-1 TRBV2 . many CASRRGSSNTEAFF TGTGCCAGCAGAAGGGGGAGTTCGAACACTGAAGCTTTCTTT
TRBJ1-4 TRBV5-1 . . CASSLAAGIDEKLFF TGCGCCAGCAGCTTGGCCGCCGGGATAGATGAAAAACTGTTTTTT
TRBJ1-2 TRBV20-1 . . CSADPTGKRKTNYGYTF TGCAGTGCTGACCCCACGGGAAAGAGAAAAACTAACTATGGCTACACCTTC
TRBJ2-1 TRBV12-3/TRBV12-4 . few CASSPTWTEQFF TGTGCCAGCAGCCCTACCTGGACCGAGCAGTTCTTC
TRBJ1-1 TRBV5-1 . few CASSLGSAEAFF TGCGCCAGCAGCTTGGGTTCGGCTGAAGCTTTCTTT
TRBJ2-7 TRBV6-1 TRBD1 many CASIPGTGSYEQYF TGTGCCAGCATTCCCGGGACAGGATCCTACGAGCAGTACTTC
TRBJ2-1 TRBV20-1 TRBD2 . CSARDFGGSGGSSYNEQFF TGCAGTGCTAGAGATTTCGGCGGGAGCGGGGGAAGCTCCTACAATGAGCAGTTCTTC
TRBJ2-7 TRBV6-5 . . CASSSTETYEQYF TGTGCCAGCAGTTCGACAGAAACCTACGAGCAGTACTTC
TRBJ2-5 TRBV20-1 TRBD2 few CSAHHGRMETQYF TGCAGTGCTCATCACGGGAGGATGGAGACCCAGTACTTC
TRBJ2-7 TRBV5-1 . many CASSPQGSEQYF TGCGCCAGCAGCCCCCAGGGAAGCGAGCAGTACTTC
TRBJ2-1 TRBV7-3 . . CASSSQFANEQFF TGTGCCAGCAGCTCACAATTTGCCAATGAGCAGTTCTTC
TRBJ1-1 TRBV7-3 TRBD1 many CASSLQGGTEAFF TGTGCCAGCAGCCTTCAGGGGGGGACTGAAGCTTTCTTT
TRBJ1-1 TRBV19 . . CASRSQAVNTEAFF TGTGCCAGTAGGTCACAAGCGGTAAACACTGAAGCTTTCTTT
TRBJ2-5 TRBV27 . many CASSSGETGETQYF TGTGCCAGCAGCTCCGGGGAGACTGGGGAGACCCAGTACTTC
TRBJ1-3 TRBV7-8 . many CASSMGGTASGNTIYF TGTGCCAGCAGCATGGGCGGAACGGCCTCTGGAAACACCATATATTTT
TRBJ2-3 TRBV7-3 . . CASSLLGGTAPQYF TGTGCCAGCAGCTTATTAGGGGGGACAGCCCCGCAGTATTTT
TRBJ2-1 TRBV30 . many CASSSGTEQFF TGTGCCTCCTCCAGTGGGACAGAGCAGTTCTTC
TRBJ2-7 TRBV9 TRBD2 . CASSVAAGGSYEQYF TGTGCCAGCAGCGTAGCGGCGGGAGGTTCCTACGAGCAGTACTTC
TRBJ2-1 TRBV7-3 TRBD2 . CASSPDSRGDEQFF TGTGCCAGCAGCCCGGACTCGCGGGGGGATGAGCAGTTCTTC
TRBJ2-2 TRBV6-1 TRBD1 few CATRAGTVNTGELFF TGTGCCACCCGGGCCGGGACAGTTAACACCGGGGAGCTGTTTTTT
TRBJ1-5 TRBV28 . . CASRDSSNQPQHF TGTGCCAGCAGGGACAGTAGCAATCAGCCCCAGCATTTT
TRBJ2-7 TRBV7-9 TRBD2 many CASSPRLAGGPDYEQYF TGTGCCAGCAGCCCACGACTAGCGGGGGGGCCCGACTACGAGCAGTACTTC
TRBJ2-7 TRBV10-3 . . CAIRALSYEQYF TGTGCCATCAGAGCCCTCTCCTACGAGCAGTACTTC
TRBJ2-3 TRBV5-1 TRBD2 many CASSPRSGRTSTDTQYF TGCGCCAGCAGCCCCCGAAGCGGGAGGACTAGCACAGATACGCAGTATTTT
TRBJ2-5 TRBV28 . . CASTLGGGGGTQYF TGTGCCAGCACCCTGGGAGGGGGGGGAGGGACCCAGTACTTC
TRBJ2-5 TRBV27 TRBD2 few CASSPWGGGQETQYF TGTGCCAGCAGTCCCTGGGGGGGAGGCCAAGAGACCCAGTACTTC
TRBJ1-1 TRBV7-6 . . CASKPTGGDTEAFF TGTGCCAGCAAGCCTACGGGGGGGGACACTGAAGCTTTCTTT
TRBJ1-2 TRBV7-9 . . CASSLGNGYTF TGTGCCAGCAGCTTAGGGAATGGCTACACCTTC
TRBJ2-1 TRBV27 . few CASCEGNEQFF TGTGCCAGCTGCGAGGGGAATGAGCAGTTCTTC